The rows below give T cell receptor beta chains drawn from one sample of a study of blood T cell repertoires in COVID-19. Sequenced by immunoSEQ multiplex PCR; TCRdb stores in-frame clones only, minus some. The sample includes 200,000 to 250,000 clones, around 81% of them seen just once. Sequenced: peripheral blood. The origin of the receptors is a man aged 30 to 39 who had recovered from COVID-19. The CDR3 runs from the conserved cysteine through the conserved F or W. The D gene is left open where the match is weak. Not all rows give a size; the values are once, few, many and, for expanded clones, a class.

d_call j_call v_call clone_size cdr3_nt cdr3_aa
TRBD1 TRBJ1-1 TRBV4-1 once TGCGCCAGCAGCCAGGGACAGGTTTCCACTGAAGCTTTCTTT CASSQGQVSTEAFF
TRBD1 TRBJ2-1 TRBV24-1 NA TGTGCCACCAGTGGTCGGGGAAGACAGGGGGCCCAATATGAGCAGTTCTTC CATSGRGRQGAQYEQFF
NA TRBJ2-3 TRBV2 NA TGTGCCAGCAACGCCGGGGTTTCCACAGATACGCAGTATTTT CASNAGVSTDTQYF
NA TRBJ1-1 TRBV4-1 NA TGCGCCAGCAGCCAAGGGCCGATGAACACTGAAGCTTTCTTT CASSQGPMNTEAFF
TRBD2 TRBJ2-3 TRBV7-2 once TGTGCCAGCAGCTTAGTTGCTAGCGGGGTCAGCACAGATACGCAGTATTTT CASSLVASGVSTDTQYF
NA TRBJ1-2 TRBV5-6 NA TGTGCCAGCAGCTGGGAGGAGGATGGCTACACCTTC CASSWEEDGYTF
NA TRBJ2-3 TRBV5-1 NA TGCGCCAGCAGGGGGGGGCGAACAGATACGCAGTATTTT CASRGGRTDTQYF
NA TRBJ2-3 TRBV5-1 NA TGCGCCAGCAGCCGGGATAGGGATACGCAGTATTTT CASSRDRDTQYF
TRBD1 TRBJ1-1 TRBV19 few TGTGCCAGCAGAGCCCCGGGACAGGGCGCCACTGAAGCTTTCTTT CASRAPGQGATEAFF
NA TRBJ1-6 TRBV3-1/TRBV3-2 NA TGTGCCAGCAGCCGGGATTACAGGGATTCACCCCTCCACTTT CASSRDYRDSPLHF
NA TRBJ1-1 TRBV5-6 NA TGTGCCAGCAGCTTAACGGGAGACCTGGAAGCTTTCTTT CASSLTGDLEAFF
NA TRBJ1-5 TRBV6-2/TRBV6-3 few TGTGCCAGCAGTTACGGGGGCCCGGGAGGTCAGCCCCAGCATTTT CASSYGGPGGQPQHF
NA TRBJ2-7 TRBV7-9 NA TGTGCCAGCAGCAGGGACTTATCCTACGAGCAGTACTTC CASSRDLSYEQYF
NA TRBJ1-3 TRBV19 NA TGTGCCAGTAGTGTAAACCGGGACTCAAGCTCTGGAAACACCATATATTTT CASSVNRDSSSGNTIYF
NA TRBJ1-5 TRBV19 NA TGTGCCAGTAGTATAAACAGTCCCAATCAGCCCCAGCATTTT CASSINSPNQPQHF
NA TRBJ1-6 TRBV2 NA TGTGCCAGCAGTGAATTTGGGGCTGGTAATTCACCCCTCCACTTT CASSEFGAGNSPLHF
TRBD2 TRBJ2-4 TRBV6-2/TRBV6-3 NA TGTGCCAGCAGCACCACCTCGACTAGCGGGGGGCCAAAAAAAAAGTACTTC CASSTTSTSGGPKKKYF
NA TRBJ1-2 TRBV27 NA TGTGCCAGCAGAACGAACGGGGGAAAGTGGGGCTACACCTTC CASRTNGGKWGYTF
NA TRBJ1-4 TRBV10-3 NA TGTGCCACCCGGACACGGAGTAAGGAAAAACTGTTTTTT CATRTRSKEKLFF
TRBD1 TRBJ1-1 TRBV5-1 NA TGCGCCAGCAGCTTGGAACAGGGGGGCACTGAAGCTTTCTTT CASSLEQGGTEAFF
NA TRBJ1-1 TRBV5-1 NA TGCGCCAGCAGCTTGGCAGGGGCCCTTGAAGCTTTCTTT CASSLAGALEAFF
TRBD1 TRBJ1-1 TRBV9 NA TGTGCCAGCAGCACAGAGCCCACAGGGGCCACTGAAGCTTTCTTT CASSTEPTGATEAFF
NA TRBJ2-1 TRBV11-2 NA TGTGCCAGCAGTCCAGTGCTGGCCAATGAGCAGTTCTTC CASSPVLANEQFF
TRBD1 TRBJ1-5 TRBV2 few TGTGCCAGCAGAGGGACAGGGGCAGGCCAGCCCCAGCATTTT CASRGTGAGQPQHF
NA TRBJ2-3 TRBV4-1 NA TGCGCCAGCAGCCAAGTGGCCCTAGGACTAATGACAGATACGCAGTATTTT CASSQVALGLMTDTQYF
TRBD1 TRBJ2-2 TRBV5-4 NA TGTGCCAGCAGCTTGGGACAGGGTTTTGGCACCGGGGAGCTGTTTTTT CASSLGQGFGTGELFF
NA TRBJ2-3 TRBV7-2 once TGTGCCAGCAGCTTAAATTGGGCGGGGGGACAGGATACGCAGTATTTT CASSLNWAGGQDTQYF
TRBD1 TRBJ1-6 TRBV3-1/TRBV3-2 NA TGTGCCAGCAGCCGGGACAGGTCCGTACCCCTCCACTTT CASSRDRSVPLHF
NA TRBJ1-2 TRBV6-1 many TGTGCCAGCAGTGAAGGGTCTGGAGAGAGTTATGGCTACACCTTC CASSEGSGESYGYTF
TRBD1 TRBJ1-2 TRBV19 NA TGTGCCAGTAGGGTTGGGACAGGGGTAGGGGGCTACACCTTC CASRVGTGVGGYTF
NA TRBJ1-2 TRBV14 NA TGTGCCAGCAGCCAACAGGGGATAGATGGCTACACCTTC CASSQQGIDGYTF
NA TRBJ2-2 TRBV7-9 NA TGTGCCAGCAGCTTTGAATCCCGGAGGGATTTTCTCACCGGGGAGCTGTTTTTT CASSFESRRDFLTGELFF
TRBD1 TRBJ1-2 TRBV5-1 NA TGCGCCAGCAGCTTTCAGGGGGCGCGGAACTATGGCTACACCTTC CASSFQGARNYGYTF
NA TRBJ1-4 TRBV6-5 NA TGTGCCAGCAGTTACTCCCCAGGCCCGAGAGGGGAAAAACTGTTTTTT CASSYSPGPRGEKLFF
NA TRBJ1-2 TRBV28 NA TGTGCCAGCAGTTTGGGACTAAACTATGGCTACACCTTC CASSLGLNYGYTF
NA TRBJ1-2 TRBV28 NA TGTGCCAGCAGTTCGGGGGGGCACACTAACTATGGCTACACCTTC CASSSGGHTNYGYTF
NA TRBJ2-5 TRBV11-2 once TGTGCCAGCAACCCAGGGGCCCAAGAGACCCAGTACTTC CASNPGAQETQYF
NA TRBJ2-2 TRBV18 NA TGTGCCAGCTCACCAAACAGGGACACCGGGGAGCTGTTTTTT CASSPNRDTGELFF
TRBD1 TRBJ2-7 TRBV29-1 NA TGCAGCGTTCGAGCCGGGACAGGGTTCTACGAGCAGTACTTC CSVRAGTGFYEQYF
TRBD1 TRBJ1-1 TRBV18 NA TGTGCCAGCTCGGCCGGGACAGTCAACGTTGAAGCTTTCTTT CASSAGTVNVEAFF
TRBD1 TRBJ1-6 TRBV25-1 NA TGTGCCAGCAGTGTCGGAGGGGGCCAGAATTCACCCCTCCACTTT CASSVGGGQNSPLHF
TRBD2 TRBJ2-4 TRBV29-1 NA TGCAGCATGGTAGCGGGGGGTCACAAAAACATTCAGTACTTC CSMVAGGHKNIQYF
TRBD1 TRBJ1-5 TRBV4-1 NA TGCGCCAGCAGCCAAGAATCGAACAGGGGAAACCAGCCCCAGCATTTT CASSQESNRGNQPQHF
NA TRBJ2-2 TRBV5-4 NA TGTGCCAGCAGCTTTATAGGGGAAAGTACCGGGGAGCTGTTTTTT CASSFIGESTGELFF
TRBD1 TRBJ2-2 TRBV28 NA TGTGCCAGCAGAACGGGACAGGGGGCGCCCGGGGAGCTGTTTTTT CASRTGQGAPGELFF
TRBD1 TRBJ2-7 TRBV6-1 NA TGTGCCAGCAGTGAAATATACAGGGGTTCCTACGAGCAGTACTTC CASSEIYRGSYEQYF
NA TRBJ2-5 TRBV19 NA TGTGCCAGTAGTATATCACCAGCGGGTCGGGAGACCCAGTACTTC CASSISPAGRETQYF
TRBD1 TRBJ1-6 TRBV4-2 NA TGTGCCAGCAGCCAAGTTGGGACAGGCCTGAATTCACCCCTCCACTTT CASSQVGTGLNSPLHF
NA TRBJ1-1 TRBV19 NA TGTGCCAGTAGTGGAGACCAGGGGCTCCGGGTAGCTTTCTTT CASSGDQGLRVAFF
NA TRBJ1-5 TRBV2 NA TGTGCCAGCAGTGAAAACAGTAATCAGCCCCAGCATTTT CASSENSNQPQHF